These T cell receptor beta chains were read from a single sample in a study of identical twins. TCRdb recomputed calls from the 5' RACE reads with MiXCR, one row per CDR3 protein. The sample includes 200,000 to 250,000 distinct CDR3 sequences, around 6.9% seen only once; the top ten take 1.5% to 2.5%. The same sample was also used in a study of yellow fever vaccine responses in identical twins.

Source material: memory (CD45RO+) T cells sorted from blood. The receptors shown here come from a woman younger than 30 in good health. Each CDR3 is given with its conserved first and last residue. A D gene is named only where the DNA matches it firmly. Only some rows state a clone size, as once, few, many or a class for expanded clones.

v_call	j_call	d_call	clone_size	cdr3_aa	cdr3_nt
TRBV4-3	TRBJ2-1	TRBD2	few	CASSQTLAGSYNEQFF	TGCGCCAGCAGCCAGACTCTAGCGGGCTCCTACAATGAGCAGTTCTTC
TRBV7-8	TRBJ1-2	TRBD1	few	CASTPGQGANYGYTF	TGTGCCAGCACCCCGGGACAGGGGGCTAACTATGGCTACACCTTC
TRBV4-1	TRBJ2-3	TRBD2	.	CASSQEFWTSGVLTQYF	TGCGCCAGCAGCCAAGAATTTTGGACTAGCGGGGTCCTTACGCAGTATTTT
TRBV6-1	TRBJ2-7	TRBD1	.	CASRSPGTGSYEQYF	TGTGCCAGCAGATCCCCCGGGACAGGGTCCTACGAGCAGTACTTC
TRBV10-3	TRBJ2-1	.	many	CAISESNNEQFF	TGTGCCATCAGTGAGTCGAACAATGAGCAGTTCTTC
TRBV27	TRBJ2-3	.	few	CASSFQGPRTDTQYF	TGTGCCAGCAGCTTCCAGGGTCCCCGCACAGATACGCAGTATTTT
TRBV10-3	TRBJ1-1	TRBD1	many	CAISRTGGLVGTEAFF	TGTGCCATCAGCAGGACAGGAGGATTGGTTGGCACTGAAGCTTTCTTT
TRBV20-1	TRBJ2-1	.	few	CSATGFRNEQFF	TGCAGTGCTACAGGGTTTCGGAATGAGCAGTTCTTC
TRBV5-6	TRBJ2-1	.	.	CASSTWGRTGNEQFF	TGTGCCAGCAGTACCTGGGGGCGAACTGGCAATGAGCAGTTCTTC
TRBV24-1	TRBJ2-3	.	.	CATRVSGGNTDTQYF	TGTGCCACCAGGGTCAGTGGAGGGAACACAGATACGCAGTATTTT
TRBV7-2	TRBJ2-3	.	.	CASSLVVKNTDTQYF	TGTGCCAGCAGCTTAGTGGTCAAAAACACAGATACGCAGTATTTT
TRBV29-1	TRBJ1-1	TRBD1	few	CSVLTGRKEAFF	TGCAGCGTTCTGACAGGGAGGAAAGAAGCTTTCTTT
TRBV7-2	TRBJ2-1	TRBD2	.	CASSLAAGGPYNEQFF	TGTGCCAGCAGCTTAGCGGCGGGGGGGCCCTACAATGAGCAGTTCTTC
TRBV14	TRBJ1-2	TRBD1	.	CASSQMIDRAGGYTF	TGTGCCAGCAGCCAGATGATCGACAGGGCTGGGGGCTACACCTTC
TRBV6-1	TRBJ2-3	.	few	CASRGPSDSDTQYF	TGTGCCAGCAGGGGCCCTAGTGACTCAGATACGCAGTATTTT
TRBV7-9	TRBJ2-1	TRBD2	few	CASSLLTSGSTNEQFF	TGTGCCAGCAGCTTACTTACTAGCGGGAGTACGAATGAGCAGTTCTTC
TRBV7-3	TRBJ2-1	.	many	CASSLTSSRISYNEQFF	TGTGCCAGCAGCTTAACCTCTTCCAGAATATCCTACAATGAGCAGTTCTTC
TRBV29-1	TRBJ1-2	TRBD1	many	CSVNQQGANYGYTF	TGCAGCGTAAATCAACAGGGGGCTAACTATGGCTACACCTTC
TRBV20-1	TRBJ2-5	TRBD2	few	CSARPPGLETETQYF	TGCAGTGCTAGGCCCCCGGGACTAGAGACGGAGACCCAGTACTTC
TRBV3-1	TRBJ2-2	TRBD1	.	CASSQARTGGSGELFF	TGTGCCAGCAGCCAAGCCCGGACAGGGGGATCCGGGGAGCTGTTTTTT
TRBV6-2/TRBV6-3	TRBJ2-7	TRBD1	.	CASTGGPVSYEQYF	TGTGCCAGTACAGGGGGCCCTGTGTCCTACGAGCAGTACTTC
TRBV20-1	TRBJ2-5	.	few	CSARGTQETQYF	TGCAGTGCTAGGGGTACACAAGAGACCCAGTACTTC
TRBV7-2	TRBJ2-1	TRBD1	.	CASSLRGQYNEQFF	TGTGCCAGCAGCTTAAGGGGACAGTACAATGAGCAGTTCTTC
TRBV12-3/TRBV12-4	TRBJ2-2	.	.	CASSFTGVGTGELFF	TGTGCCAGCAGTTTCACGGGGGTGGGCACCGGGGAGCTGTTTTTT
TRBV5-1	TRBJ1-1	.	many	CASSWEGWSEAFF	TGCGCCAGCAGCTGGGAGGGCTGGTCTGAAGCTTTCTTT
TRBV6-2/TRBV6-3	TRBJ2-2	.	few	CASSFINTGELFF	TGTGCCAGCAGTTTTATTAACACCGGGGAGCTGTTTTTT
TRBV7-2	TRBJ1-6	TRBD1	many	CAIRQGAIGNSPLHF	TGTGCCATCCGACAGGGGGCTATTGGGAATTCACCCCTCCACTTT
TRBV11-3	TRBJ2-2	.	.	CARNAARGPNTGELFF	TGTGCCAGAAACGCGGCGAGGGGCCCGAACACCGGGGAGCTGTTTTTT
TRBV9	TRBJ2-3	TRBD2	few	CASSGAGARDTQYF	TGTGCCAGCAGCGGAGCGGGAGCGAGAGATACGCAGTATTTT
TRBV7-9	TRBJ2-7	TRBD2	many	CASSFGPWTSGPGSYEQYF	TGTGCCAGCAGCTTCGGACCCTGGACTAGCGGGCCGGGATCCTACGAGCAGTACTTC
TRBV12-3/TRBV12-4	TRBJ1-4	.	.	CASSPSGGESGNLFF	TGTGCCAGCAGTCCAAGCGGGGGCGAGTCTGGAAATCTGTTTTTT
TRBV11-3	TRBJ2-3	.	few	CASSPSRSTDTQYF	TGTGCCAGCAGCCCCTCCCGTTCCACAGATACGCAGTATTTT
TRBV7-8	TRBJ2-5	TRBD2	.	CASSLDVSGTQETQYF	TGTGCCAGCAGCTTAGACGTTAGCGGGACTCAAGAGACCCAGTACTTC
TRBV7-9	TRBJ2-7	TRBD2	few	CASSLESLAGAYEQYF	TGTGCCAGCAGCTTAGAGTCGCTAGCGGGTGCCTACGAGCAGTACTTC
TRBV28	TRBJ2-7	TRBD2	few	CASSFLGLEASGRSEQYF	TGTGCCAGCAGTTTTTTGGGCTTAGAGGCTAGCGGGAGGAGTGAGCAGTACTTC
TRBV7-2	TRBJ1-2	.	few	CASSLTQGLGDGYTF	TGTGCCAGCAGCCTTACGCAAGGGCTAGGAGATGGCTACACCTTC
TRBV6-1	TRBJ2-7	TRBD2	many	CASSERPNSGLAGGSGYEQYF	TGTGCCAGCAGTGAACGGCCAAATAGTGGACTAGCGGGGGGCTCCGGCTACGAGCAGTACTTC
TRBV28	TRBJ2-7	.	.	CASLTDLGNEQYF	TGTGCCAGCCTGACGGACTTAGGTAACGAGCAGTACTTC
TRBV7-2	TRBJ2-1	.	many	CASSPGGGVVNEQFF	TGTGCCAGCAGCCCCGGAGGGGGGGTTGTAAATGAGCAGTTCTTC
TRBV25-1	TRBJ2-3	TRBD2	.	CASSDPSTSGGAPDTQYF	TGTGCCAGCAGTGATCCCTCGACTAGCGGGGGGGCCCCGGATACGCAGTATTTT
TRBV6-1	TRBJ1-2	.	many	CASTEAGLGYGYTF	TGTGCCAGCACTGAGGCAGGGTTAGGCTATGGCTACACCTTC
TRBV7-7	TRBJ2-3	TRBD1	.	CASSYYPGQGETKTDTQYF	TGTGCTAGCAGTTATTACCCGGGACAGGGGGAAACCAAGACAGATACGCAGTATTTT
TRBV3-1	TRBJ2-5	TRBD2	few	CASSRGLAGVGETQYF	TGTGCCAGCAGCCGCGGACTAGCGGGGGTCGGGGAGACCCAGTACTTC
TRBV29-1	TRBJ2-1	.	many	CSVEAQWGDEQFF	TGCAGCGTTGAAGCGCAATGGGGCGATGAGCAGTTCTTC
TRBV20-1	TRBJ1-2	.	few	CSARPVSYGYTF	TGCAGTGCCCGACCGGTTAGCTATGGCTACACCTTC
TRBV12-3/TRBV12-4	TRBJ2-1	TRBD2	many	CASSRQAGLSYNEQFF	TGTGCCAGCAGTCGTCAAGCGGGGCTCTCCTACAATGAGCAGTTCTTC
TRBV6-1	TRBJ2-5	.	many	CASSTTRRPGEETQYF	TGTGCCAGCAGCACGACGCGGCGACCGGGGGAAGAGACCCAGTACTTC
TRBV6-1	TRBJ1-5	.	few	CASTPGGHQPQHF	TGTGCCAGCACCCCGGGGGGCCATCAGCCCCAGCATTTT
TRBV7-6	TRBJ2-7	TRBD2	few	CASSSPRVAGETYEQYF	TGTGCCAGCAGCTCCCCTCGGGTAGCGGGGGAAACCTACGAGCAGTACTTC
TRBV14	TRBJ2-7	.	few	CASSPHALAGRSYEQYF	TGTGCCAGCAGCCCGCACGCCCTGGCAGGGCGCTCCTACGAGCAGTACTTC
TRBV20-1	TRBJ2-2	.	few	CSAPRQGPNTGELFF	TGCAGTGCCCCTCGGCAGGGCCCGAACACCGGGGAGCTGTTTTTT
TRBV20-1	TRBJ2-1	TRBD2	few	CSARDQREYNEQFF	TGCAGTGCTAGAGACCAGCGGGAGTATAATGAGCAGTTCTTC
TRBV4-1	TRBJ1-4	.	many	CASSRKSEILNEKLFF	TGCGCCAGCAGCCGGAAGTCAGAGATCTTGAATGAAAAACTGTTTTTT
TRBV6-6	TRBJ2-1	TRBD1	many	CASSYTLDREMFF	TGTGCCAGCAGTTACACTTTGGACAGGGAAATGTTCTTC
TRBV5-1	TRBJ2-7	.	many	CASSPDRESNYEQYF	TGCGCCAGCAGCCCAGACCGGGAGTCGAACTACGAGCAGTACTTC
TRBV7-2	TRBJ2-3	TRBD1	many	CASSSGGRASTDTQYF	TGTGCCAGCAGCTCAGGGGGACGGGCTAGCACAGATACGCAGTATTTT
TRBV19	TRBJ2-1	TRBD2	once	CASSIGKRGEQFF	TGTGCCAGTAGTATAGGAAAGCGGGGAGAGCAGTTCTTC